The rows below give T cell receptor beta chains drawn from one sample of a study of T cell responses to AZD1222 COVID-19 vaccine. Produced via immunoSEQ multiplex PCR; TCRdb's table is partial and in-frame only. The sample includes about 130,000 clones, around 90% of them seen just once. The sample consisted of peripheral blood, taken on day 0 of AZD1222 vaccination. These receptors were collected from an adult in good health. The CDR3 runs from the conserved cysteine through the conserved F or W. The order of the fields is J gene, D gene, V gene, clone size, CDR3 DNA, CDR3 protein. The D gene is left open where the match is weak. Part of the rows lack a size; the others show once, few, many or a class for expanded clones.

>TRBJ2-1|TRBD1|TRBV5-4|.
TGTGCCAGCAGCTCGGGACAGGGCTCCCTCGGAGAGCAGTTCTTC
CASSSGQGSLGEQFF
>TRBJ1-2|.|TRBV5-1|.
TGCGCCAGCAGCCTGAACAGGGTAGTTCCCTCTGGCTACACCTTC
CASSLNRVVPSGYTF
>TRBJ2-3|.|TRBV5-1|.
TGCGCCAGCAGCTTGGAACTTCGCCCGAATACGCAGTATTTT
CASSLELRPNTQYF
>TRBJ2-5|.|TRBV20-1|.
TGCAGTGCCCACCATAGAGAGACCCAGTACTTC
CSAHHRETQYF
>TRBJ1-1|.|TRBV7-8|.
TGTGCCAGCAGCCCGGGGACCTTAGCCACTGAAGCTTTCTTT
CASSPGTLATEAFF
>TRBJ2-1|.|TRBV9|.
TGTGCCAGCAGCGTATACAACGACAATGAGCAGTTCTTC
CASSVYNDNEQFF
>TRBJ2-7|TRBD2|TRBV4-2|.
TGTGCCAGCAGCCAAGTGACGAGCGGGAGTAGGTTCTACGAGCAGTACTTC
CASSQVTSGSRFYEQYF
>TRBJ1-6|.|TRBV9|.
TGTGCCAGCAGCAGTCGGGAGGGAGGCTCACCCCTCCACTTT
CASSSREGGSPLHF
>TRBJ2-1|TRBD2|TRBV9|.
TGTGCCAGCAGCGCCTTAGGGACTAGCGGGGGGGCGAAAAATGAGCAGTTCTTC
CASSALGTSGGAKNEQFF
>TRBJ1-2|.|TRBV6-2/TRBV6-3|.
TGTGCCAGCAGCGGAAAGGACAGTGGCTATGGCTACACCTTC
CASSGKDSGYGYTF
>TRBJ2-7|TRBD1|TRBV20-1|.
TGCAGTGCTAGGGGCCGGGACAGGCCCTACTTC
CSARGRDRPYF
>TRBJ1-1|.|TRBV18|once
TGTGCCAGCTCACCATACAGAAACACTGAAGCTTTCTTT
CASSPYRNTEAFF
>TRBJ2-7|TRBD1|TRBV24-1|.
TGTGCCACCAGTGATGGGGCTGGGACAGGGGCCTACGAGCAGTACTTC
CATSDGAGTGAYEQYF
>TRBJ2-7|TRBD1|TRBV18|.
TGTGCCAGCTCACCGGGACAGGTGTTCTACGAGCAGTACTTC
CASSPGQVFYEQYF
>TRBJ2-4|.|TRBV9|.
TGTGCCAGCAGCGTTGGCCCAACCAAAAACATTCAGTACTTC
CASSVGPTKNIQYF
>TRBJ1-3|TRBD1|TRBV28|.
TGTGCCAGCAGCCCAGCCGGGACAGGGTTTGGAAACACCATATATTTT
CASSPAGTGFGNTIYF
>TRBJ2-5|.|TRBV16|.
TGTGCCAGCAGCTCGATATGGATGGGGTCGGAGGAGACCCAGTACTTC
CASSSIWMGSEETQYF
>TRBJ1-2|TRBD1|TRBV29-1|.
TGCAGCGTTGTCGGCCCCCGACAGGGGTATGGCTACACCTTC
CSVVGPRQGYGYTF
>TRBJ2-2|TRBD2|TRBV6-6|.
TGTGCCAGCCTTTACACGGGGGGGAACACCGGGGAGCTGTTTTTT
CASLYTGGNTGELFF
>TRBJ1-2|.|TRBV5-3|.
TGTGCCAGTCTCCAGGGATTTGGAGGCTACACCTTC
CASLQGFGGYTF